These T cell receptor beta chains were read from a single sample in a study of blood T cells in healthy people across ages. MiXCR was run by TCRdb on the 5' RACE reads, yielding one entry per CDR3 protein. This sample carries some 1,000,000 distinct CDR3 sequences, around 27% of them seen once, and the ten largest clones take less than 0.75%. The same sample was also used in a study of T cells of mothers and their children.

Sample: blood. The receptors shown here come from a girl aged 2-10 years in good health. Both conserved end residues are part of each CDR3. A D gene is named only where the DNA matches it firmly. Rows may omit the clone size; those that give it use once, few, many or a size class.

V: TRBV12-3/TRBV12-4; J: TRBJ2-4; D: TRBD1; size: few; CDR3: CASSRDRSNPIQYF; DNA: TGTGCCAGCTCCCGGGACAGGTCAAACCCAATTCAGTACTTC
V: TRBV19; J: TRBJ2-7; D: -; size: -; CDR3: CASSPERAGQRQDEQYF; DNA: TGTGCCAGTAGTCCAGAACGGGCGGGACAGCGACAGGACGAGCAGTACTTC
V: TRBV13; J: TRBJ2-5; D: TRBD2; size: few; CDR3: CASSARLLAALSQETQYF; DNA: TGTGCCAGCAGCGCAAGGCTACTAGCGGCACTCTCCCAAGAGACCCAGTACTTC
V: TRBV7-3; J: TRBJ1-1; D: -; size: many; CDR3: CASSTGGEAFF; DNA: TGTGCCAGCAGCACCGGCGGTGAAGCTTTCTTT
V: TRBV2; J: TRBJ2-5; D: -; size: -; CDR3: CASSGNWAAETQYF; DNA: TGTGCCAGCAGTGGTAACTGGGCAGCGGAGACCCAGTACTTC
V: TRBV11-1; J: TRBJ2-7; D: -; size: few; CDR3: CASSLNGPVSSYEQYF; DNA: TGTGCCAGCAGTCTAAACGGTCCGGTGAGCTCCTACGAGCAGTACTTC
V: TRBV28; J: TRBJ2-7; D: TRBD2; size: -; CDR3: CASTTGTSGSYEQYF; DNA: TGTGCCAGTACAACCGGGACTAGCGGGTCTTACGAGCAGTACTTC
V: TRBV10-3; J: TRBJ2-5; D: -; size: -; CDR3: CAIKNEDTQETQYF; DNA: TGTGCCATCAAAAACGAGGATACCCAAGAGACCCAGTACTTC
V: TRBV29-1; J: TRBJ2-7; D: -; size: few; CDR3: CSVLWGHMPYEQYF; DNA: TGCAGCGTACTCTGGGGACACATGCCCTACGAGCAGTACTTC
V: TRBV11-2; J: TRBJ2-3; D: TRBD2; size: -; CDR3: CASSFTSGTDTQYF; DNA: TGTGCCAGCAGCTTTACTAGCGGCACAGATACGCAGTATTTT
V: TRBV6-6; J: TRBJ2-5; D: -; size: -; CDR3: CASSYPPGHQGKTQYF; DNA: TGTGCCAGCAGTTACCCCCCGGGGCACCAAGGAAAGACCCAGTACTTC
V: TRBV5-6; J: TRBJ1-1; D: -; size: -; CDR3: CASSLDGVNTEAFF; DNA: TGTGCCAGCAGCTTGGACGGGGTGAACACTGAAGCTTTCTTT
V: TRBV12-3/TRBV12-4; J: TRBJ2-5; D: -; size: few; CDR3: CASSSDFGKTQYF; DNA: TGTGCCAGCAGCAGCGACTTCGGAAAGACCCAGTACTTC
V: TRBV7-6; J: TRBJ2-1; D: -; size: -; CDR3: CASSPATGLYNEQFF; DNA: TGTGCCAGCAGCCCAGCAACGGGACTCTACAATGAGCAGTTCTTC
V: TRBV3-1; J: TRBJ2-7; D: -; size: -; CDR3: CASSQDTLRYEQYF; DNA: TGTGCCAGCAGCCAAGATACCTTGAGATACGAGCAGTACTTC
V: TRBV20-1; J: TRBJ2-7; D: -; size: -; CDR3: CSANPRGPYEQYF; DNA: TGCAGTGCTAACCCTCGGGGCCCCTACGAGCAGTACTTC
V: TRBV27; J: TRBJ1-3; D: TRBD1; size: few; CDR3: CASSPTGGYTIYF; DNA: TGTGCCAGCAGTCCCACAGGGGGGTACACCATATATTTT
V: TRBV29-1; J: TRBJ2-5; D: TRBD2; size: -; CDR3: CNSRTSGQMSTQYF; DNA: TGCAACTCACGGACTAGCGGGCAGATGTCGACCCAGTACTTC
V: TRBV11-2; J: TRBJ2-4; D: TRBD2; size: few; CDR3: CASSLGSSGRNIQYF; DNA: TGTGCCAGCAGCTTAGGCTCTAGCGGGAGGAACATTCAGTACTTC
V: TRBV6-5; J: TRBJ1-2; D: -; size: -; CDR3: CASSYSNGGGDGYTF; DNA: TGTGCCAGCAGTTACTCGAACGGGGGCGGGGATGGCTACACCTTC
V: TRBV20-1; J: TRBJ1-2; D: -; size: few; CDR3: CSATIVGRGGYTF; DNA: TGCAGTGCTACGATTGTGGGGAGGGGAGGCTACACCTTC
V: TRBV27; J: TRBJ2-1; D: -; size: -; CDR3: CASSLQPGDGVDEQFF; DNA: TGTGCCAGCAGTTTGCAGCCAGGGGATGGCGTCGATGAGCAGTTCTTC
V: TRBV4-3; J: TRBJ1-4; D: -; size: -; CDR3: CASSQDGVQTNEKLFF; DNA: TGCGCCAGCAGCCAGGACGGCGTCCAGACTAATGAAAAACTGTTTTTT
V: TRBV6-6; J: TRBJ2-7; D: -; size: few; CDR3: CASSYPRGEVYEQYF; DNA: TGTGCCAGCAGTTACCCAAGAGGGGAGGTCTACGAGCAGTACTTC
V: TRBV6-1; J: TRBJ2-5; D: TRBD2; size: -; CDR3: CASSETSSHRRWYF; DNA: TGTGCCAGCAGTGAGACTAGCAGCCATCGTCGTTGGTACTTC
V: TRBV28; J: TRBJ2-5; D: -; size: -; CDR3: CASTITTGPTETQYF; DNA: TGTGCCAGCACAATTACCACCGGGCCTACAGAGACCCAGTACTTC
V: TRBV5-1; J: TRBJ2-5; D: -; size: few; CDR3: CASSLAPSETQYF; DNA: TGCGCCAGCAGCTTGGCCCCTTCGGAGACCCAGTACTTC
V: TRBV7-9; J: TRBJ2-5; D: -; size: -; CDR3: CASSFMQGQETQYF; DNA: TGTGCCAGCAGCTTCATGCAGGGACAAGAGACCCAGTACTTC
V: TRBV7-2; J: TRBJ2-5; D: TRBD2; size: -; CDR3: CASSYTGTSDLETQYF; DNA: TGTGCCAGCAGCTATACCGGGACTAGCGATCTAGAGACCCAGTACTTC
V: TRBV6-2/TRBV6-3; J: TRBJ2-3; D: -; size: few; CDR3: CASSRLTGFGTDTQYF; DNA: TGTGCCAGCAGTAGACTCACAGGGTTTGGCACAGATACGCAGTATTTT
V: TRBV20-1; J: TRBJ1-5; D: -; size: -; CDR3: CSARDSWDQPQHF; DNA: TGCAGTGCTAGAGATTCCTGGGATCAGCCCCAGCATTTT
V: TRBV5-1; J: TRBJ2-6; D: TRBD1; size: -; CDR3: CASSEDRLAGANVLTF; DNA: TGCGCCAGCAGCGAGGACAGGTTAGCTGGGGCCAACGTCCTGACTTTC
V: TRBV28; J: TRBJ2-7; D: TRBD1; size: once; CDR3: CASRLMTGGDEQYF; DNA: TGTGCCAGCAGACTAATGACAGGGGGTGACGAGCAGTACTTC
V: TRBV7-8; J: TRBJ2-7; D: -; size: few; CDR3: CASSLLIDEQYF; DNA: TGTGCCAGCAGCTTACTTATAGACGAGCAGTACTTC
V: TRBV20-1; J: TRBJ2-5; D: TRBD2; size: -; CDR3: CSARTSGDQETQYF; DNA: TGCAGTGCTCGGACTAGCGGGGACCAAGAGACCCAGTACTTC
V: TRBV13; J: TRBJ2-5; D: -; size: few; CDR3: CASSRGYGGNEQYF; DNA: TGTGCCAGCAGCCGCGGTTATGGGGGAAATGAGCAGTACTTC
V: TRBV6-1; J: TRBJ1-1; D: -; size: few; CDR3: CASSQTRGTEAFF; DNA: TGTGCCAGCAGCCAAACCAGGGGAACTGAAGCTTTCTTT
V: TRBV15; J: TRBJ2-1; D: -; size: -; CDR3: CATSSLGPEQFF; DNA: TGTGCCACCAGCAGCCTGGGACCTGAGCAGTTCTTC
V: TRBV6-5; J: TRBJ2-1; D: -; size: few; CDR3: CASSHTIGGNEQFF; DNA: TGTGCCAGCAGTCACACTATAGGGGGTAATGAGCAGTTCTTC
V: TRBV4-1; J: TRBJ2-5; D: -; size: -; CDR3: CASSQRLTQETQYF; DNA: TGCGCCAGCAGCCAGAGGCTAACCCAAGAGACCCAGTACTTC
V: TRBV4-3; J: TRBJ2-5; D: -; size: -; CDR3: CASNQVLLETQYF; DNA: TGCGCCAGCAACCAAGTTCTCCTAGAGACCCAGTACTTC